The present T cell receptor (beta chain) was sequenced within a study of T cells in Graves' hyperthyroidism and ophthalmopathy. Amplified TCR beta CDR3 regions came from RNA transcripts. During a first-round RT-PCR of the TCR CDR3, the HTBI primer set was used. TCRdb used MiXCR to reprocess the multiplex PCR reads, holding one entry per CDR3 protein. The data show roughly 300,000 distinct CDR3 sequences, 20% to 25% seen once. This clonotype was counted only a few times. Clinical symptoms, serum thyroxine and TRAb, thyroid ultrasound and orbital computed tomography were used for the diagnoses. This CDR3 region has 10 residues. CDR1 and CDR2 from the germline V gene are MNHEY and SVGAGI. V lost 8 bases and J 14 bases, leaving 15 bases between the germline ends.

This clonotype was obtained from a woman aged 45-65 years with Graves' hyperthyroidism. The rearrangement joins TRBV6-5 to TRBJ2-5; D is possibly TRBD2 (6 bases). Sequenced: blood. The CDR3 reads CASGDSTDYF. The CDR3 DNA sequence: TGTGCCAGCGGGGACTCCACTGACTACTTC.